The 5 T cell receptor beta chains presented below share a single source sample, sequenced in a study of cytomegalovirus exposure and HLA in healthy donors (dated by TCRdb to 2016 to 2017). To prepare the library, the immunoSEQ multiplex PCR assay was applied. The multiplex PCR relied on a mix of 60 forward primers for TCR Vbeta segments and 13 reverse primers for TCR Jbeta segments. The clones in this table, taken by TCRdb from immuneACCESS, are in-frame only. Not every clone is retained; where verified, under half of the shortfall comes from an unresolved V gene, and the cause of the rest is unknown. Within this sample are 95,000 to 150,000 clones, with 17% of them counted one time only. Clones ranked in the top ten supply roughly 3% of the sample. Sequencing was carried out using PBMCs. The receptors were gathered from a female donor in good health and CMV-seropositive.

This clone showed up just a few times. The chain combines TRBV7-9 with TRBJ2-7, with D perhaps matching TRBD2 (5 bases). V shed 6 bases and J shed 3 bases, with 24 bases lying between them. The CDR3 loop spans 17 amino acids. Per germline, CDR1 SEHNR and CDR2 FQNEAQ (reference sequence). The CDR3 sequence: CASSTFSEGVEFYEQYF. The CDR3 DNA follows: TGTGCCAGCAGTACATTTAGCGAGGGCGTAGAATTCTACGAGCAGTACTTC.

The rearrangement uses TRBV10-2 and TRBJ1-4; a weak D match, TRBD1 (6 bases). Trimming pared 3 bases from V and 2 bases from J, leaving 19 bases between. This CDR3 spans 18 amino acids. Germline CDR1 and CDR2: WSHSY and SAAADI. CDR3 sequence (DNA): TGCGCCAGCAGTGATTGGTTCCACAGGGAGGGGACTAATGAAAAACTGTTTTTT. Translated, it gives CASSDWFHREGTNEKLFF.

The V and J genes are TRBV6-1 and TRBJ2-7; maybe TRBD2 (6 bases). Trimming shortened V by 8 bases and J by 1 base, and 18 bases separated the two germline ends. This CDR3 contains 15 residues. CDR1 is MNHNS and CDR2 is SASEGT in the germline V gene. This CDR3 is CASGIQRLGSYEQYF. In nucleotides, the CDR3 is TGTGCCAGCGGGATACAGCGACTAGGGTCCTACGAGCAGTACTTC.

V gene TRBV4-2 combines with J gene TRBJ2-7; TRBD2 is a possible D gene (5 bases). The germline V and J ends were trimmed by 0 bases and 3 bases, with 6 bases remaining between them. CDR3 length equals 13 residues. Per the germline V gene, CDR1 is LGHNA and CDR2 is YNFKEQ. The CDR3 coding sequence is TGTGCCAGCAGCCAAGAGAGCGGCTACGAGCAGTACTTC. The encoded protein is CASSQESGYEQYF.

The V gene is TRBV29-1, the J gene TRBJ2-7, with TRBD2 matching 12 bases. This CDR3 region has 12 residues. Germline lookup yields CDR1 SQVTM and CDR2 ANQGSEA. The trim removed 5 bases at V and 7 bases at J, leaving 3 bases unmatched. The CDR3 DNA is TGCAGCGTTCGACTAGCGGGAGATGAGCAGTACTTC. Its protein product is CSVRLAGDEQYF.